The 6 T cell receptor beta chains below come from one sample, sequenced in a study of control samples from healthy donors and cancer patients. Assay: immunoSEQ multiplex PCR; the TCRdb copy retains only in-frame clones and omits some. The data show roughly 180,000 clones, more than 90% seen once. The sequenced sample consisted of blood. These receptors came from a woman aged 40 to 49 in good health.

The chain has TRBV18 and TRBJ1-5; no definite D call. The ends were cut back, 2 bases at V and 1 base at J, with 6 bases in the middle. The CDR3 sequence is 14 residues long. In germline, CDR1 is KGHSH, CDR2 LQKENI. The CDR3 spells CASSPMGSNQPQHF. CDR3 coding DNA: TGTGCCAGCTCACCAATGGGGAGCAATCAGCCCCAGCATTTT.

The chain uses TRBV3-1 (or the pseudogene TRBV3-2) and TRBJ1-4; a possible D gene is TRBD1 (5 bases). Per germline, CDR1 LGHDT and CDR2 YNNKEL (reference sequence). This CDR3 region has 16 residues. The ends were cut back, 5 bases at V and 5 bases at J, with 18 bases in the middle. For the CDR3, the DNA is TGTGCCAGCAGCAGCGCGGGACGGCAAGGGAATGAAAAACTGTTTTTT. It encodes CASSSAGRQGNEKLFF.

The chain carries TRBV7-2 and TRBJ1-1; D is ambiguous. Germline assignment: CDR1 SGHTA and CDR2 FQGNSA. The germline V and J ends were trimmed by 3 bases and 3 bases, with 11 bases remaining between them. This CDR3 contains 14 residues. Written as DNA, the CDR3 is TGTGCCAGCAGCTTCAGCGCTTGGTACACTGAAGCTTTCTTT. Protein product: CASSFSAWYTEAFF.

Of note for this clone: One end of the junction fails to match germline, which may point to a read error. V gene TRBV7-9 combines with J gene TRBJ2-3, with D possibly TRBD2 on 6 matching bases. This CDR3 has 12 residues. CDR1 and CDR2 from the germline V gene are SEHNR and FQNEAQ (reference sequence). The CDR3 loop is CASRREPSAEDF. CDR3 in DNA: TGTGCCAGCAGACGAGAGCCTAGCGCAGAGGATTTT.

A single count supports this clone. The chain recombines TRBV18 with TRBJ1-2, with 8 positions matching TRBD1. V was pared by 6 bases and J by 2 bases, with 8 bases of the junction left unmatched. The germline gives CDR1 KGHSH, CDR2 LQKENI. This CDR3 is 15 amino acids long. CDR3 in amino acids: CASSPTGQANYGYTF. As DNA, the CDR3 is TGTGCCAGCTCCCCCACGGGACAGGCAAACTATGGCTACACCTTC.

This clone was seen just once. The rearrangement joins TRBV3-1 (or the pseudogene TRBV3-2) to TRBJ2-7, with a tentative D call TRBD1 (6 bases). The CDR3 loop spans 14 amino acids. Trimming took off 4 bases at V and 6 bases at J, with 16 bases between the two ends. The germline V gene encodes CDR1 LGHDT and CDR2 YNNKEL (reference sequence). The CDR3 nucleotides read TGTGCCAGCAGCCTGAACACAGGGATCAGCGAGCAGTACTTC. As protein: CASSLNTGISEQYF.